Following are 22 T cell receptor beta chains from one sample sequenced in a study of somatic mutations in T cells in chronic GVHD. The method was immunoSEQ multiplex PCR; TCRdb's version includes in-frame clones alone and lacks a portion of them. The sample contains about 13,000 clones, approximately 78% of which appear only once. The sequenced sample consisted of Vbeta20-negative CD4+ T cells from blood. These TCRs come from a male patient in his 50s with chronic graft-versus-host disease. The T cells may partly be graft donor cells.

The V and J genes are TRBV4-1 and TRBJ2-3; TRBD2 matches at 8 bases. Per germline, CDR1 MGHRA and CDR2 YSYEKL. CDR3 length: 14 residues. Trimming took 1 base from V and 5 from J; bases not matched to a gene: 2. The CDR3 DNA follows: TGCGCCAGCAGCCAAGCACTAGCGGTAGATACGCAGTATTTT. Protein product: CASSQALAVDTQYF.

V gene TRBV5-4 combines with J gene TRBJ2-3, with 12 bases matching TRBD2. The CDR3 extends over 16 amino acids. Germline V gives CDR1 SGHNT, CDR2 YYREEE (reference sequence). The V gene end was trimmed by 4 bases and the J gene end by 0 bases; junction bases not matched to a gene: 3. In nucleotides, the CDR3 is TGTGCCAGCAGCCGGACTAGCGGGACGAGCACAGATACGCAGTATTTT. The encoded protein is CASSRTSGTSTDTQYF. Together with reference TRBV5-4 and TRBJ2-3, the CDR3 gives the full variable domain: ETGVTQSPTHLIKTRGQQVTLRCSSQSGHNTVSWYQQALGQGPQFIFQYYREEENGRGNFPPRFSGLQFPNYSSELNVNALELDDSALYLCASSRTSGTSTDTQYFGPGTRLTVL.

The chain employs TRBV18 and TRBJ2-1; 7 bases align to TRBD1. This CDR3 is built from 16 residues. The V segment lost 4 bases and the J segment 1 base; nucleotides outside the gene matches: 7. The germline CDR1 and CDR2 sequences are KGHSH and LQKENI. CDR3 loop: CASSRRQGSSYNEQFF. CDR3 sequence (DNA): TGTGCCAGCTCACGCCGACAGGGATCGTCCTACAATGAGCAGTTCTTC. Drawing the rest from reference TRBV18 and TRBJ2-1, the complete variable domain is NAGVMQNPRHLVRRRGQEARLRCSPMKGHSHVYWYRQLPEEGLKFMVYLQKENIIDESGMPKERFSAEFPKEGPSILRIQQVVRGDSAAYFCASSRRQGSSYNEQFFGPGTRLTVL.

This clone was counted once. This sequence joins TRBV4-1 and TRBJ2-7; D not resolved. V lost 0 bases, J lost 6 bases, and 9 bases lay in between. The germline V gene has CDR1 MGHRA and CDR2 YSYEKL. This CDR3 spans 13 amino acids. The CDR3 DNA follows: TGCGCCAGCAGCCAAGATATGTTCGGCGAGCAGTACTTC. The encoded protein is CASSQDMFGEQYF.

The chain joins TRBV6-5 to TRBJ2-3, with D tentatively TRBD2 (6 bases). The CDR3 consists of 14 residues. Germline values: CDR1 MNHEY, CDR2 SVGAGI. Trimming stripped 4 bases from V and 5 bases from J, with 13 bases between. CDR3: CASSFQRVGDTQYF. CDR3 DNA sequence: TGTGCCAGCAGTTTTCAGCGGGTAGGAGATACGCAGTATTTT.

This chain connects TRBV5-4 to TRBJ2-7, with 11 bases matching TRBD2. CDR1 is SGHNT, CDR2 YYREEE, per germline (reference sequence). The trim removed 4 bases at V and 3 bases at J, leaving 6 bases unmatched. This CDR3 has 15 residues. The DNA of the CDR3 is TGTGCCAGCAGCCCGGGACTAGCGGACCTCTACGAGCAGTACTTC. Translating it yields CASSPGLADLYEQYF.

V and J are TRBV7-2 and TRBJ2-7; 7 bases line up with TRBD2. V was pared by 5 bases and J by 0 bases, with 10 bases of the junction left unmatched. The CDR3 is 16 residues long. CDR1 is SGHTA and CDR2 is FQGNSA in the germline V gene. CDR3 loop: CASSRGPGGLSYEQYF. CDR3 nucleotides: TGTGCCAGCAGCCGCGGCCCGGGGGGACTCTCCTACGAGCAGTACTTC.

The rearrangement links TRBV19 to TRBJ1-5; 8 nucleotides agree with TRBD1. V lost 3 bases to trimming and J lost 1 base; unmatched junction nucleotides: 8. The CDR3 has 17 amino acids. Germline V gene lookup returns CDR1 LNHDA and CDR2 SQIVND (reference sequence). The CDR3 DNA reads TGTGCCAGTAGTATCCAAAAGGACAGGGCGAGCAATCAGCCCCAGCATTTT. Residues: CASSIQKDRASNQPQHF.

V is TRBV9 and J is TRBJ2-2, with 12 bases aligning to TRBD2. Trimming cost V 3 bases and J 5 bases; bases outside gene matches: 2. Germline V gene lookup returns CDR1 SGDLS and CDR2 YYNGEE. There are 15 residues in the CDR3. The CDR3 nucleotides are TGTGCCAGCAGCGGCACTAGCGGGGGGACCGGGGAGCTGTTTTTT. The encoded protein is CASSGTSGGTGELFF. Based on the CDR3 plus reference TRBV9 and TRBJ2-2, the full variable domain is DSGVTQTPKHLITATGQRVTLRCSPRSGDLSVYWYQQSLDQGLQFLIQYYNGEERAKGNILERFSAQQFPDLHSELNLSSLELGDSALYFCASSGTSGGTGELFFGEGSRLTVL.

The sample holds one count of this clone. This rearrangement joins TRBV5-5 to TRBJ1-5, with TRBD1 matching 8 bases. Germline V gives CDR1 SGHKS, CDR2 YYEKEE (reference sequence). The length of the CDR3 is 16 residues. V was pared by 1 base and J by 4 bases, with 7 bases of the junction left unmatched. The CDR3 nucleotides read TGTGCCAGCAGCTTGCAAGGGGACAGGAGTAATCAGCCCCAGCATTTT. Protein: CASSLQGDRSNQPQHF.

The chain employs TRBV5-5 and TRBJ2-1, with D possibly matching TRBD2 (6 bases). CDR1 is SGHKS, CDR2 YYEKEE, per germline (reference sequence). The CDR3 consists of 15 residues. Trimming took off 4 bases at V and 5 bases at J, with 16 bases between the two ends. The CDR3 is CASSPRGGHNNEQFF. In DNA, the CDR3 is TGTGCCAGCAGCCCGCGGGGCGGTCACAACAATGAGCAGTTCTTC.

The chain is built from TRBV7-2 and TRBJ1-6, with 9 nucleotides matching TRBD1. Germline CDR1 and CDR2: SGHTA and FQGNSA. The CDR3 length is 15 residues. After removal of 4 bases from V and 5 bases from J, the junction contained 3 bases not matched to a gene. The CDR3 coding sequence is TGTGCCAGCAGCTCCGGACAGGGGAATAATTCACCCCTCCACTTT. It yields the protein CASSSGQGNNSPLHF.

V is TRBV6-1 and J is TRBJ1-6; D gene uncertain. The CDR3 spans 13 residues. CDR1 is MNHNS, CDR2 SASEGT, per germline. The V and J ends lost 6 bases and 5 bases respectively, with 8 bases between them. CDR3 region: CASRIENNSPLHF. The CDR3 bases are TGTGCCAGCAGGATAGAGAATAATTCACCCCTCCACTTT.

The chain is built from TRBV28 and TRBJ1-1; a weak D match, TRBD1 (6 bases). V gave up 6 bases and J gave up 2 bases, with 10 bases separating them. From germline, CDR1 is MDHEN and CDR2 SYDVKM. This CDR3 has 13 residues. CDR3: CASRPGDNTEAFF. The CDR3 coding sequence is TGTGCCAGCAGGCCAGGGGATAACACTGAAGCTTTCTTT.

The rearrangement links TRBV29-1 to TRBJ2-1, with 7 positions matching TRBD1. The J segment lost 6 bases and the V segment lost 5 bases, leaving 4 bases of the junction unmatched. The germline V gene has CDR1 SQVTM and CDR2 ANQGSEA. The CDR3 sequence is 12 residues long. CDR3 loop: CSVRRTGNEQFF. Written as DNA, the CDR3 is TGCAGCGTTCGCAGGACAGGCAATGAGCAGTTCTTC.

This chain connects TRBV5-4 to TRBJ2-1; 14 bases are a match to TRBD2. CDR1 SGHNT and CDR2 YYREEE come from the germline V gene (reference sequence). The CDR3 is 18 amino acids. Germline trimming cut 3 bases from V and 5 bases from J; bases unmatched to any gene: 10. DNA of the CDR3: TGTGCCAGCAGCTGGGGACGACTAGCGGGAGGGTTTGACAATGAGCAGTTCTTC. Translating it yields CASSWGRLAGGFDNEQFF.

The gene calls are TRBV15 and TRBJ2-7; 8 bases are a match to TRBD2. There are 15 residues in the CDR3. From germline, CDR1 is LNHNV and CDR2 YYDKDF (reference sequence). V lost 6 bases to trimming and J lost 2 bases; unmatched junction nucleotides: 9. As DNA, the CDR3 is TGTGCCACCAGAGAAAATAGCGGGATAACCTACGAGCAGTACTTC. It specifies CATRENSGITYEQYF.

The chain links TRBV4-2 to TRBJ1-2; D might be TRBD1 (6 bases). Trimming shortened V by 1 base and J by 6 bases, and 12 bases separated the two germline ends. CDR1 and CDR2 from the germline V gene are LGHNA and YNFKEQ. The CDR3 is made up of 14 amino acids. The CDR3 sequence is CASSQGGREDGYTF. CDR3 nucleotide sequence: TGTGCCAGCAGCCAAGGGGGGCGGGAGGATGGCTACACCTTC.

V usage is TRBV25-1 and J usage is TRBJ1-4, with 10 bases aligning to TRBD1. The CDR3 extends over 17 amino acids. J lost 8 bases, V lost 6 bases, and 15 bases had no gene match. Germline V gene sequence: CDR1 MGHDK, CDR2 SYGVNS. DNA for the CDR3: TGTGCCAGCAGCGGGGAGGGACAGGGGTCCTGGGGCGAAAAACTGTTTTTT. Amino acids: CASSGEGQGSWGEKLFF.

The V and J genes are TRBV18 and TRBJ2-3, with a tentative D call TRBD1 (5 bases). The CDR3 length is 15 residues. Germline V gene lookup returns CDR1 KGHSH and CDR2 LQKENI. The V end was cut by 0 bases, the J end by 1 base, with 8 bases between. The CDR3 DNA follows: TGTGCCAGCTCACCACCTAGCAGGGGCACAGATACGCAGTATTTT. It codes for CASSPPSRGTDTQYF.

This chain links TRBV6-5 with TRBJ2-2, with D possibly matching TRBD1 (5 bases). There are 14 residues in the CDR3. The germline CDR1 and CDR2 sequences are MNHEY and SVGAGI. The V gene lost 8 bases and the J gene lost 7 bases, with 17 bases spanning the gap. The CDR3 protein is CASRNRPNYGELFF. For the CDR3, the DNA is TGTGCCAGCCGAAACAGGCCCAACTACGGGGAGCTGTTTTTT.

This chain links TRBV29-1 with TRBJ1-3, with TRBD1 matching over 7 bases. Germline V lookup: CDR1 SQVTM, CDR2 ANQGSEA. CDR3 length: 14 residues. Trimming at V came to 4 bases and at J to 2 bases, leaving 5 bases not matched to a gene. As DNA, the CDR3 is TGCAGCGTTGGACAGGGCTCCACTGGAAACACCATATATTTT. It codes for CSVGQGSTGNTIYF.